This T cell receptor (beta chain) emerged from a study of T cell repertoires in cytomegalovirus infection. TCRdb itself ran the reads through MiXCR, one entry per CDR3 protein. Of under 200,000 distinct CDR3 sequences listed, about 20% are singletons. As concerns this clonotype: Its antigen is not known.

Specimen: CD8+ T cells from cultured PBMCs, collected from culture after CMV antigen stimulation. The TCR was taken from a human donor in good health (CMV status not recorded). Some clones in this sample may be carry-over from other donors' samples.

CDR3 nucleotides: TGCGCCAGCCCGGTTAAAGGGGGCGACGAGCAGTACTTC. Protein: CASPVKGGDEQYF. The chain is built from TRBV23-1 and TRBJ2-7, with 7 bases fitting TRBD1. TRBV23-1 is recorded as an ORF, its role being uncertain. There are 13 residues in the CDR3. Unmatched junction bases numbered 9, after V lost 8 bases and J lost 5 bases.